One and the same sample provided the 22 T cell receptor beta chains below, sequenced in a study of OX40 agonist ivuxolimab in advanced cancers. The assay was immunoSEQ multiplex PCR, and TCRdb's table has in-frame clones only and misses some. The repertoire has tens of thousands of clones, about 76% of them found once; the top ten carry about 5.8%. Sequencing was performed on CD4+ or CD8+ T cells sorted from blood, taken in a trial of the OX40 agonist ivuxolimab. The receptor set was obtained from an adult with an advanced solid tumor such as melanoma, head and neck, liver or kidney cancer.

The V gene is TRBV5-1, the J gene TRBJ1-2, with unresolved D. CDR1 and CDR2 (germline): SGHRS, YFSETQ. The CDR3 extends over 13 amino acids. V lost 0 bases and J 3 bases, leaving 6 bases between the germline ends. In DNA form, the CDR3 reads TGCGCCAGCAGCTTGGGGACGGACTATGGCTACACCTTC. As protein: CASSLGTDYGYTF.

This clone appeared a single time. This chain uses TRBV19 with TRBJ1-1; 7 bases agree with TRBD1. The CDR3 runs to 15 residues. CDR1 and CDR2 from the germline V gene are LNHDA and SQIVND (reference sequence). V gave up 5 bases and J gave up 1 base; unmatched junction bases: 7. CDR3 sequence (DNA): TGTGCCAGTAGTTCCCGGACAGGAAAGAACACTGAAGCTTTCTTT. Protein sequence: CASSSRTGKNTEAFF.

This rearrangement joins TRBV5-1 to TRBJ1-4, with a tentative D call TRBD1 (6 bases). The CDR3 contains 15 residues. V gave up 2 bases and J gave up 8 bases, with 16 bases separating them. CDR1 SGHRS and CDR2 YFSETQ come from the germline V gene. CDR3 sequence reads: CASSLVGQGDEKLFF. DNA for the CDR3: TGCGCCAGCAGCTTAGTGGGACAAGGGGACGAAAAACTGTTTTTT.

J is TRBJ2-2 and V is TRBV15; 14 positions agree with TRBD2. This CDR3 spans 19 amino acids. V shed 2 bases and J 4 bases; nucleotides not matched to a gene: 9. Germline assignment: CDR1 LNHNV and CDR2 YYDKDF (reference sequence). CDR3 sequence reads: CATSRNRGLAGALTGELFF. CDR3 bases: TGTGCCACCAGCAGAAACCGGGGACTAGCGGGGGCCCTCACCGGGGAGCTGTTTTTT.

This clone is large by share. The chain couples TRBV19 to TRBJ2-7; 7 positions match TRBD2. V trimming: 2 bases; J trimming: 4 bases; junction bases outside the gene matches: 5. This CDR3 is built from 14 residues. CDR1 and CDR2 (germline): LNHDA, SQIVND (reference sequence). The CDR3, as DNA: TGTGCCAGTAGTATAATGGCGGGAGAGTACGAGCAGTACTTC. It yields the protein CASSIMAGEYEQYF.

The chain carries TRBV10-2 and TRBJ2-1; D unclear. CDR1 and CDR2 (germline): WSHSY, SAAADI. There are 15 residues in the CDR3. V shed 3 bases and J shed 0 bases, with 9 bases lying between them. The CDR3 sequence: CASSEDNRSYNEQFF. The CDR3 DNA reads TGCGCCAGCAGTGAAGACAACCGCTCCTACAATGAGCAGTTCTTC.

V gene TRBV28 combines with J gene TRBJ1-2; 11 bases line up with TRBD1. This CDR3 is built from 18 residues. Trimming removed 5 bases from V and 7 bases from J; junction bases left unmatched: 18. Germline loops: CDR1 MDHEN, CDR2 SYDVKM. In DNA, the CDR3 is TGTGCCAGCAGTCCCGGGACAGGGGGTAGGGAAAGGTGGCTTGGCTACACCTTC. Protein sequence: CASSPGTGGRERWLGYTF.

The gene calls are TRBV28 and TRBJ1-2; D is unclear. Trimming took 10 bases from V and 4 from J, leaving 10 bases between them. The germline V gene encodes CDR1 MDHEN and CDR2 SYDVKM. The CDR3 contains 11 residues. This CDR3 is CANTGPYGYTF. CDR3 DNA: TGTGCCAACACCGGGCCCTATGGCTACACCTTC.

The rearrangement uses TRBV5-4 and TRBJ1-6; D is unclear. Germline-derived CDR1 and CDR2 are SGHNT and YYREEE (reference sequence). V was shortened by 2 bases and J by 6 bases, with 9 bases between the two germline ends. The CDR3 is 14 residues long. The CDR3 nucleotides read TGTGCCAGCAGCTTTTTTGGAGGTAATTCACCCCTCCACTTT. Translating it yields CASSFFGGNSPLHF.

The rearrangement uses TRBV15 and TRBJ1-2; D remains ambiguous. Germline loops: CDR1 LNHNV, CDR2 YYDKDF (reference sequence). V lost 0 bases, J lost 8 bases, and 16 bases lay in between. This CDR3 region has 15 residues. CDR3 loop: CATSRETTGLGGYTF. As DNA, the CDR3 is TGTGCCACCAGCAGAGAAACAACGGGCCTCGGGGGCTACACCTTC.

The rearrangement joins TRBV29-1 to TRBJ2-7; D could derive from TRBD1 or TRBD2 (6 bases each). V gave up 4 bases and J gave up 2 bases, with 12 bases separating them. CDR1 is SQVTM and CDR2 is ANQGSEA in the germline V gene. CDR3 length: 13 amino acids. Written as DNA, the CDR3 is TGCAGCGTTGTTCTAGGGGGGACCTACGAGCAGTACTTC. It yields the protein CSVVLGGTYEQYF.

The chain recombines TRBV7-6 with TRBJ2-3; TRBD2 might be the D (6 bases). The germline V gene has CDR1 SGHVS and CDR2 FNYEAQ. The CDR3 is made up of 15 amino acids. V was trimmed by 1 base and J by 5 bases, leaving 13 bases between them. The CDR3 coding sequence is TGTGCCAGCAGCTTAGTCACCGGGAGTCAAGATACGCAGTATTTT. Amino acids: CASSLVTGSQDTQYF.

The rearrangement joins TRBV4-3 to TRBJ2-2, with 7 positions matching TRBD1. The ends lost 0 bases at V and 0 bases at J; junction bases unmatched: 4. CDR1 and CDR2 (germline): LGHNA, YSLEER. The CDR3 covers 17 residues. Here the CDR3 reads CASSQDPTGPNTGELFF. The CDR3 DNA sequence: TGCGCCAGCAGCCAAGATCCGACAGGGCCGAACACCGGGGAGCTGTTTTTT.

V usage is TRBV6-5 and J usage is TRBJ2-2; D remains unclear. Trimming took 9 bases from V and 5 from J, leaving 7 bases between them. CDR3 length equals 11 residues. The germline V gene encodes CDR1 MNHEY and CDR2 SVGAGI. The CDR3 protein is CASCGTGELFF. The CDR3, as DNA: TGTGCCAGTTGCGGTACCGGGGAGCTGTTTTTT.

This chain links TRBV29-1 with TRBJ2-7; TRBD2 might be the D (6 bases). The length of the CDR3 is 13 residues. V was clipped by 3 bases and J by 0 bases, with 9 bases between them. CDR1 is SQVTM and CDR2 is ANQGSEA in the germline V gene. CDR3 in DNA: TGCAGCGTTGATCCCGGGAGCTCCTACGAGCAGTACTTC. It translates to CSVDPGSSYEQYF.

The DNA for the CDR3 is TGTGCCAGCAGCTTGGGCACAGATACGCAGTATTTT. Translation: CASSLGTDTQYF. The chain uses TRBV13 and TRBJ2-3; D not resolved. Germline V gives CDR1 PRHDT, CDR2 FYEKMQ (reference sequence). V lost 3 bases, J lost 1 base, and 2 bases lay in between. The CDR3 spans 12 residues. Full variable domain (remainder filled in from reference TRBV13 and TRBJ2-3): AAGVIQSPRHLIKEKRETATLKCYPIPRHDTVYWYQQGPGQDPQFLISFYEKMQSDKGSIPDRFSAQQFSDYHSELNMSSLELGDSALYFCASSLGTDTQYFGPGTRLTVL.

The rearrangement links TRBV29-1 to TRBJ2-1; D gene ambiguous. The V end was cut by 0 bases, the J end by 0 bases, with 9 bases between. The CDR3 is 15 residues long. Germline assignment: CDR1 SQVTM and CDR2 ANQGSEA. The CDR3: CSVEDLPDSYNEQFF. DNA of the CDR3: TGCAGCGTTGAAGATCTTCCGGACTCCTACAATGAGCAGTTCTTC.

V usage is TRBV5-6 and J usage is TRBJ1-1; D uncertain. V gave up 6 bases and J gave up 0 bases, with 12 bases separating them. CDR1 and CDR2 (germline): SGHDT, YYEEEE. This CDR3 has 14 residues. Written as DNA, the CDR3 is TGTGCCAGCACCGACGCGCAGATGAACACTGAAGCTTTCTTT. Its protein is CASTDAQMNTEAFF.

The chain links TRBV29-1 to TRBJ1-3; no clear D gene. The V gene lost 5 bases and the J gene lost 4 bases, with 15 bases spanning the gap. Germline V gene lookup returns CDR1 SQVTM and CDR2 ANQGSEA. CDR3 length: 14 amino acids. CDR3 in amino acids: CSVTLYNLGNTIYF. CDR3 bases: TGCAGCGTTACCCTGTACAATCTCGGAAACACCATATATTTT.

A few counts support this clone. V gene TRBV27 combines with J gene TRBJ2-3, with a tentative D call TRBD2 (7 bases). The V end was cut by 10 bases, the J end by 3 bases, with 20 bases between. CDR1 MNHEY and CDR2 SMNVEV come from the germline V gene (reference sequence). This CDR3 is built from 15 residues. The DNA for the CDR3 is TGTGCCACCGCAAGGGGAGGGGGAGGGACAGATACGCAGTATTTT. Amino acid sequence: CATARGGGGTDTQYF.

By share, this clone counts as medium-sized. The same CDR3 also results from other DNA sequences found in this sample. CDR3 coding DNA: TGTGCCAGCAGCTTCGGGGGGGAGCAGTACGTC. This gives the protein CASSFGGEQYV. The gene calls are TRBV5-4 and TRBJ2-7; 7 nucleotides align to TRBD2. Per the germline V gene, CDR1 is SGHNT and CDR2 is YYREEE (reference sequence). The V gene end was trimmed by 2 bases and the J gene end by 7 bases; junction bases not matched to a gene: 0. This CDR3 comprises 11 residues.

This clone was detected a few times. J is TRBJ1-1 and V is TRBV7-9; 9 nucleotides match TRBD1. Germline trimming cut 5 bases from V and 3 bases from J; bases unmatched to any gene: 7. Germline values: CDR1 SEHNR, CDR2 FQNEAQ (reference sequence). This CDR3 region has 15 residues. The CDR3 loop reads CASSIIQGADTEAFF. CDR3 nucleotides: TGTGCCAGCAGCATAATACAGGGGGCGGACACTGAAGCTTTCTTT.